The clone carrying this T cell receptor beta chain was recorded at least ten times. What it binds is unknown. TCRdb called the reads again in MiXCR, with one record for every CDR3 protein. The sample has roughly 800,000 distinct CDR3 sequences; 29% are singletons. Germline assignment: CDR1 MNHNY and CDR2 SVGAGI (reference sequence). The V and J ends lost 11 bases and 5 bases respectively, with 18 bases between them. This CDR3 has 13 residues. This record belongs to a study of T cell repertoires in cytomegalovirus infection. At the level of the study: As its CMV epitopes, the study selected recently identified HLA-C-restricted and well-studied HLA-B-restricted targets. Carrying CMV and the relevant HLA type showed in public TCR beta signatures.

Overall study results and limits: Identification of carriers of CMV plus the relevant HLA was achieved through cumulative public TCR beta family frequency. HLA-C-restricted CMV clonotypes gave the most frequent clonotype in two of eight donors.

Source: cultured CD8+ T cells from PBMCs, taken from culture after CMV antigen stimulation. The sequence was collected from a human donor in good health (CMV status not recorded). Some clones in this sample may be carry-over from other donors' samples. This sequence joins TRBV6-6 and TRBJ1-1; possible D gene TRBD1, 6 bases. The CDR3: CASKGPGETEAFF. CDR3 sequence (DNA): TGTGCCTCCAAAGGGCCAGGGGAGACTGAAGCTTTCTTT.